These 27 T cell receptor beta chains share one sample of origin, sequenced in a study of T cell responses to AZD1222 COVID-19 vaccine. Generated by immunoSEQ multiplex PCR, the TCRdb table keeps only in-frame clones and is missing some. The sample contains about 130,000 clones, over 85% of which appear only once. Sequences were derived from peripheral blood, sampled on day 0 of AZD1222 vaccination. Every receptor here comes from an adult in good health.

The J gene is TRBJ1-1, the V gene TRBV9; D not resolved. Germline V gives CDR1 SGDLS, CDR2 YYNGEE. The CDR3 sequence is 14 residues long. Trimming removed 0 bases at V and 3 bases at J, with 9 bases between. The CDR3 sequence is CASSVGNGDTEAFF. CDR3 in DNA: TGTGCCAGCAGCGTAGGGAACGGAGACACTGAAGCTTTCTTT.

This chain connects TRBV3-1 (or the pseudogene TRBV3-2) to TRBJ1-6; D perhaps matches TRBD1 (5 bases). The CDR3 contains 14 residues. The V end was cut by 1 base, the J end by 4 bases, with 5 bases between. Germline V gene sequence: CDR1 LGHDT, CDR2 YNNKEL (reference sequence). CDR3 sequence: CASSQGQYNSPLHF. The DNA for the CDR3 is TGTGCCAGCAGCCAAGGACAGTATAATTCACCCCTCCACTTT.

The rearrangement uses TRBV19 and TRBJ1-2; D unclear. From germline, CDR1 is LNHDA and CDR2 SQIVND (reference sequence). V lost 2 bases, J lost 2 bases, and 0 bases lay in between. The CDR3 loop spans 11 amino acids. This CDR3 is CASSINYGYTF. CDR3 nucleotide sequence: TGTGCCAGTAGTATAAACTATGGCTACACCTTC.

The CDR3: CASRAGTAQPQHF. The CDR3 DNA follows: TGTGCCAGCAGGGCCGGGACAGCTCAGCCCCAGCATTTT. The V and J genes are TRBV6-5 and TRBJ1-5; 7 bases fit TRBD1. CDR3 length: 13 residues. V lost 6 bases and J lost 6; bases outside the gene matches: 5. Germline V CDR1 and CDR2: MNHEY, SVGAGI.

The rearrangement uses TRBV9 and TRBJ2-1; tentatively, D is TRBD2 (5 bases). Germline CDR1 reads SGDLS; CDR2 reads YYNGEE. V lost 0 bases to trimming and J lost 0 bases, with 13 bases between them. CDR3 length: 17 amino acids. CDR3 region: CASSVASAGFSYNEQFF. The CDR3 nucleotides are TGTGCCAGCAGCGTAGCCTCCGCGGGTTTCTCCTACAATGAGCAGTTCTTC.

The DNA for the CDR3 is TGTGCCATCCACGGTCGGGACTCTGGAAACACCATATATTTT. Translating it yields CAIHGRDSGNTIYF. The chain uses TRBV28 and TRBJ1-3; D ambiguous. The CDR3 has 14 amino acids. Germline loops: CDR1 MDHEN, CDR2 SYDVKM. V dropped 10 bases and J dropped 0 bases, with 13 bases sitting between them.

The CDR3 loop is CASSSGDEQFF. In DNA form, the CDR3 reads TGTGCCAGCAGCTCAGGGGATGAGCAGTTCTTC. V is TRBV6-5 and J is TRBJ2-1; D is perhaps TRBD1 (6 bases). Trimming shortened V by 6 bases and J by 8 bases, and 8 bases separated the two germline ends. Per germline, CDR1 MNHEY and CDR2 SVGAGI. The CDR3 is 11 amino acids.

The chain links TRBV10-2 to TRBJ1-2, with D unresolved. Germline V gives CDR1 WSHSY, CDR2 SAAADI. Deletions cut 3 bases from V and 4 bases from J, with 9 bases between. CDR3 length: 13 amino acids. This CDR3 is CASSDRKGYGYTF. The CDR3 DNA reads as TGCGCCAGCAGTGACCGAAAGGGCTATGGCTACACCTTC.

The rearrangement uses TRBV11-2 and TRBJ1-2, with D hard to call. Looked up from germline, CDR1 is SGHAT and CDR2 is FQNNGV. V was cut by 0 bases and J by 3 bases, with 5 bases left in between. The CDR3 is made up of 13 amino acids. The CDR3 loop reads CASSLDTYYGYTF. CDR3 in DNA: TGTGCCAGCAGCTTAGATACCTACTATGGCTACACCTTC.

This chain links TRBV5-1 with TRBJ1-4, with D possibly TRBD1 on 6 matching bases. This CDR3 spans 13 amino acids. CDR1 and CDR2 (germline): SGHRS, YFSETQ. V was cut by 4 bases and J by 7 bases, with 11 bases left in between. The CDR3 here is CASSITGFEKLFF. In nucleotides, the CDR3 is TGCGCCAGCAGCATAACAGGGTTTGAAAAACTGTTTTTT.

This rearrangement joins TRBV18 to TRBJ1-3; maybe TRBD1 (5 bases). With 6 bases removed from V and 3 bases from J, the gap between germline ends came to 15 bases. Germline assignment: CDR1 KGHSH and CDR2 LQKENI. The CDR3 is made up of 15 amino acids. The CDR3 is CASSPLDTLGNTIYF. The DNA for the CDR3 is TGTGCCAGCTCCCCATTGGACACTCTTGGAAACACCATATATTTT.

A word on this clone: Other DNA sequences in this specimen translate into the identical CDR3. The chain has TRBV9 and TRBJ2-5, with D unresolved. The V gene lost 0 bases and the J gene lost 2 bases, with 8 bases spanning the gap. The CDR3 consists of 14 residues. CDR1 is SGDLS and CDR2 is YYNGEE in the germline V gene. CDR3 sequence reads: CASSVGGVQETQYF. The CDR3 DNA reads TGTGCCAGCAGCGTAGGTGGGGTTCAAGAGACCCAGTACTTC.

This sequence joins TRBV19 and TRBJ1-1; D is unresolved. The V end lost 0 bases, the J end lost 1 base, and 3 bases lay between the germline ends. CDR1 and CDR2 (germline): LNHDA, SQIVND (reference sequence). This CDR3 contains 13 residues. CDR3: CASSIDGNTEAFF. In DNA form, the CDR3 reads TGTGCCAGTAGTATAGATGGGAACACTGAAGCTTTCTTT.

This clone was observed a few times. The CDR3 here is CASSPAGTETQYF. In nucleotides, the CDR3 is TGTGCCAGCTCACCGGCGGGTACTGAGACCCAGTACTTC. The genes are TRBV3-1 (or the pseudogene TRBV3-2) and TRBJ2-5, with D possibly matching TRBD2 (5 bases). V was pared by 8 bases and J by 5 bases, with 15 bases between. CDR1 is LGHDT, CDR2 YNNKEL, per germline (reference sequence). This CDR3 contains 13 residues.

V usage is TRBV28 and J usage is TRBJ2-7; tentatively, D is TRBD2 (7 bases). The V and J ends lost 8 bases and 5 bases respectively, with 25 bases between them. In germline, CDR1 is MDHEN, CDR2 SYDVKM. The CDR3 has 16 residues. As DNA, the CDR3 is TGTGCCAGCGCTCCCGGGGGCAGCGGGACCTACGACGAGCAGTACTTC. It encodes CASAPGGSGTYDEQYF.

The J gene is TRBJ1-4, the V gene TRBV28; D ambiguous. Germline V gives CDR1 MDHEN, CDR2 SYDVKM. The CDR3 contains 15 residues. V lost 3 bases and J lost 8, with 16 bases in between. CDR3: CASSFTGLGVEKLFF. The CDR3 region has the DNA TGTGCCAGCAGTTTCACGGGCTTGGGTGTCGAAAAACTGTTTTTT.

The V and J genes are TRBV5-1 and TRBJ2-5, with a tentative D call TRBD1 (7 bases). The CDR3 covers 15 residues. CDR1 is SGHRS and CDR2 is YFSETQ in the germline V gene. Trimming cost V 4 bases and J 2 bases, with 15 bases left between them. CDR3 sequence reads: CASSAGQIDQETQYF. CDR3 nucleotides: TGCGCCAGCAGCGCGGGACAGATCGATCAAGAGACCCAGTACTTC.

The V and J genes are TRBV3-1 (or the pseudogene TRBV3-2) and TRBJ1-2; D is possibly TRBD1 (5 bases). Germline V gives CDR1 LGHDT, CDR2 YNNKEL (reference sequence). CDR3 length: 15 residues. Between the trimmed V and J ends, which lost 0 bases and 6 bases, there was a span of 14 bases. The CDR3 loop reads CASSQDGAGRNGYTF. DNA for the CDR3: TGTGCCAGCAGCCAAGACGGGGCAGGGAGGAATGGCTACACCTTC.

The chain employs TRBV12-3 or TRBV12-4 and TRBJ1-5; perhaps TRBD1 as D (5 bases). V dropped 3 bases and J dropped 7 bases, with 7 bases sitting between them. The CDR3 contains 12 residues. The CDR3 spells CASSFRAQPQHF. DNA of the CDR3: TGTGCCAGCAGTTTCAGGGCCCAGCCCCAGCATTTT.

The J gene is TRBJ1-2, the V gene TRBV15, with D possibly matching TRBD1 (6 bases). The CDR3 sequence is 20 residues long. Germline loops: CDR1 LNHNV, CDR2 YYDKDF (reference sequence). V gave up 5 bases and J gave up 0 bases, with 28 bases separating them. CDR3 protein: CATSPVGGALLTRSNYGYTF. As DNA, the CDR3 is TGTGCCACCAGCCCCGTGGGGGGGGCCTTACTCACCCGATCTAACTATGGCTACACCTTC.

The chain is built from TRBV19 and TRBJ1-2, with TRBD1 identical over 9 bases. The CDR3 is made up of 15 amino acids. In germline, CDR1 is LNHDA, CDR2 SQIVND (reference sequence). The junction had 7 bases not matched to a gene; V was cut back by 5 bases and J by 3 bases. CDR3 in DNA: TGTGCCAGTAGTCGACCGGACAGGGGCCACTATGGCTACACCTTC. This encodes CASSRPDRGHYGYTF.

The chain is built from TRBV19 and TRBJ1-6, with a tentative D call TRBD1 (5 bases). The CDR3 loop spans 13 amino acids. The germline gives CDR1 LNHDA, CDR2 SQIVND (reference sequence). V was cut by 8 bases and J by 4 bases, with 9 bases left in between. CDR3 amino acids: CASGTGYNSPLHF. DNA for the CDR3: TGTGCCAGTGGGACGGGTTATAATTCACCCCTCCACTTT.

The gene calls are TRBV3-1 (or the pseudogene TRBV3-2) and TRBJ2-7; D might be TRBD1 (7 bases). Germline V gives CDR1 LGHDT, CDR2 YNNKEL (reference sequence). V shed 2 bases and J shed 6 bases, with 11 bases lying between them. The CDR3 length is 13 residues. The DNA for the CDR3 is TGTGCCAGCAGCCAACAGGGGGGAGTCGAGCAGTACTTC. It codes for CASSQQGGVEQYF.

With regard to this clone: Its ends do not fully match the called genes, so a read error is possible. V gene TRBV7-7 combines with J gene TRBJ1-1; a weak D match, TRBD1 (5 bases). The CDR3 contains 13 residues. Germline CDR1 SSHAT, CDR2 FNYEAQ (reference sequence). The CDR3 DNA is TGTGCTAGCAGCTTAGGACAGAACACTGAAGCTTTCTTT. Protein sequence: CASSLGQNTEAFF.

The chain couples TRBV5-1 to TRBJ1-1, with a tentative D call TRBD1 (6 bases). V was trimmed by 1 base and J by 4 bases, leaving 11 bases between them. The CDR3 extends over 14 amino acids. Germline values: CDR1 SGHRS, CDR2 YFSETQ. The chain's CDR3 is CASSLTGRGTEAFF. The CDR3 DNA sequence: TGCGCCAGCAGCTTGACAGGGCGGGGCACTGAAGCTTTCTTT.

The chain uses TRBV5-1 and TRBJ1-1, with TRBD1 as a possible D gene (5 bases). Between the trimmed V and J ends, which lost 6 bases and 6 bases, there was a span of 9 bases. This CDR3 region has 11 residues. From germline, CDR1 is SGHRS and CDR2 YFSETQ. The CDR3 is CASTQGPEAFF. As DNA, the CDR3 is TGCGCCAGCACCCAGGGACCTGAAGCTTTCTTT. Full variable domain (missing parts from reference TRBV5-1 and TRBJ1-1): KAGVTQTPRYLIKTRGQQVTLSCSPISGHRSVSWYQQTPGQGLQFLFEYFSETQRNKGNFPGRFSGRQFSNSRSEMNVSTLELGDSALYLCASTQGPEAFFGQGTRLTVV.

The J gene is TRBJ1-2, the V gene TRBV6-4, with D perhaps TRBD1 (6 bases). The CDR3 has 15 amino acids. Looked up from germline, CDR1 is MRHNA and CDR2 is SNTAGT. The ends were cut back, 8 bases at V and 0 bases at J, with 16 bases in the middle. The CDR3 sequence: CASSPVWTANYGYTF. In nucleotides, the CDR3 is TGTGCCAGCTCCCCCGTCTGGACAGCTAACTATGGCTACACCTTC.